This T cell receptor (beta chain) was identified during a study of technical replicates of blood from a handful of donors. Generated by immunoSEQ multiplex PCR, the TCRdb table keeps only in-frame clones and is missing some. The repertoire has about 84,000 clones, 80% to 95% of them found once; the top ten carry 0.2% to 0.3%. J lost 7 bases, V lost 2 bases, and 7 bases had no gene match. CDR3 length: 15 residues. Germline V gives CDR1 SGHNT, CDR2 YYREEE (reference sequence). Source material: T cells isolated from PBMCs. The origin of this receptor is a human donor in good health. V usage is TRBV5-4 and J usage is TRBJ2-2; TRBD1 agrees at 8 bases. The chain's CDR3 is CASSLGQGADGELFF. For the CDR3, the DNA is TGTGCCAGCAGCTTAGGCCAGGGGGCCGACGGGGAGCTGTTTTTT.